The 12 T cell receptor beta chains in this list originate from one sample, sequenced in a study of T cells in Graves' hyperthyroidism and ophthalmopathy. The TCR beta CDR3 regions underwent amplification using RNA transcripts as the source. Initially, a first-round RT-PCR of the TCR CDR3 employed the HTBI primer set. Via MiXCR, TCRdb re-called the multiplex PCR reads, giving one row per CDR3 protein. The data contain a few hundred thousand distinct CDR3 sequences, 14% to 15% of them singletons. The sample consisted of blood. These receptors originate from a woman aged 25 to 45 with Graves' hyperthyroidism.

This clonotype was seen more than once but under ten times. The chain joins TRBV29-1 to TRBJ1-2; D possibly corresponds to TRBD1 (6 bases). Trimming pared 6 bases from V and 8 bases from J, leaving 22 bases between. The CDR3 length is 14 residues. The germline CDR1 and CDR2 sequences are SQVTM and ANQGSEA. The chain's CDR3 is CSVRGTQGREGYTF. Written as DNA, the CDR3 is TGCAGCGTACGGGGGACCCAGGGGCGGGAAGGCTACACCTTC.

The chain recombines TRBV28 with TRBJ1-2; 10 nucleotides agree with TRBD1. The CDR3 is made up of 15 amino acids. Germline-derived CDR1 and CDR2 are MDHEN and SYDVKM. V lost 7 bases and J lost 7; bases outside the gene matches: 12. The CDR3 DNA is TGTGCCAGCATTTTTCGGGGACAGGGGATCGGTGGCTACACCTTC. The encoded protein is CASIFRGQGIGGYTF.

This clonotype was recorded at least ten times. This chain joins TRBV5-1 and TRBJ2-7; D remains ambiguous. CDR1 is SGHRS and CDR2 is YFSETQ in the germline V gene. Trimming cost V 3 bases and J 2 bases, with 15 bases left between them. The CDR3 covers 15 residues. The CDR3 DNA reads TGCGCCAGCAGCTCCTTCCCGGGCGGAGCCTACGAGCAGTACTTC. It is translated as CASSSFPGGAYEQYF.

Concerning this clonotype: This sequence may be a read error, since a much larger clone differs from it by one base. The chain uses TRBV5-1 and TRBJ2-3, with D perhaps being TRBD1 or TRBD2 (5 bases each). The V and J ends lost 0 bases and 4 bases respectively, with 15 bases between them. Per germline, CDR1 SGHRS and CDR2 YFSETQ. The CDR3 extends over 16 amino acids. DNA of the CDR3: TGCGCCAGCAGCTTGGAGGGACGGGGTTCCTCAGATACGCAGTATTTT. This gives the protein CASSLEGRGSSDTQYF.

This clonotype was counted a few times. V gene TRBV20-1 combines with J gene TRBJ2-2, with 8 bases aligning to TRBD1. The V and J ends lost 6 bases and 3 bases, in that order; junction bases with no gene match: 0. CDR1 and CDR2 from the germline V gene are DFQATT and SNEGSKA (reference sequence). The CDR3 loop spans 12 amino acids. The CDR3: CSATGDTGELFF. CDR3 in DNA: TGCAGTGCGACAGGGGACACCGGGGAGCTGTTTTTT.

V and J are TRBV7-2 and TRBJ2-3; 9 nucleotides match TRBD2. Germline V CDR1 and CDR2: SGHTA, FQGNSA. The CDR3 totals 16 residues. V lost 1 base to trimming and J lost 7 bases; unmatched junction nucleotides: 9. CDR3 region: CASSLVASGVSNTQYF. The CDR3 nucleotides read TGTGCCAGCAGCTTAGTGGCTAGCGGGGTGTCAAATACGCAGTATTTT.

This clonotype has at least ten counts. V gene TRBV2 combines with J gene TRBJ2-7; possible D gene TRBD2, 5 bases. Per germline, CDR1 SNHLY and CDR2 FYNNEI. The CDR3 sequence is 13 residues long. V was pared by 3 bases and J by 2 bases, with 8 bases between. The CDR3 here is CASSDEGAYEQYF. The CDR3, as DNA: TGTGCCAGCAGTGATGAGGGCGCCTACGAGCAGTACTTC. The variable domain in full, with the rest retrieved from reference TRBV2 and TRBJ2-7, is EPEVTQTPSHQVTQMGQEVILRCVPISNHLYFYWYRQILGQKVEFLVSFYNNEISEKSEIFDDQFSVERPDGSNFTLKIRSTKLEDSAMYFCASSDEGAYEQYFGPGTRLTVT.

The rearrangement uses TRBV28 and TRBJ2-2, with unresolved D. Per germline, CDR1 MDHEN and CDR2 SYDVKM. V lost 5 bases and J 4 bases, leaving 17 bases between the germline ends. The CDR3 is 16 residues long. The CDR3 region has the DNA TGTGCCAGCAGTAGGCCGGCCGAAGCGAGCACCGGGGAGCTGTTTTTT. Translation gives CASSRPAEASTGELFF.

The chain joins TRBV5-4 to TRBJ2-5, with 11 positions matching TRBD2. This CDR3 comprises 15 residues. V shed 0 bases and J 3 bases; nucleotides not matched to a gene: 1. Germline CDR1 reads SGHNT; CDR2 reads YYREEE (reference sequence). This CDR3 is CASSLGSGREETQYF. The CDR3 bases are TGTGCCAGCAGCTTGGGTAGCGGGAGGGAAGAGACCCAGTACTTC.

The V and J genes are TRBV15 and TRBJ2-1; D could derive from TRBD1 or TRBD2 (6 bases each). Germline V lookup: CDR1 LNHNV, CDR2 YYDKDF (reference sequence). This CDR3 comprises 16 residues. With 0 bases removed from V and 7 bases from J, the gap between germline ends came to 16 bases. The CDR3: CATSRDGPGGMNEQFF. CDR3 DNA: TGTGCCACCAGCAGAGATGGTCCCGGGGGCATGAATGAGCAGTTCTTC. The whole variable domain, filled in from reference TRBV15 and TRBJ2-1, reads DAMVIQNPRYQVTQFGKPVTLSCSQTLNHNVMYWYQQKSSQAPKLLFHYYDKDFNNEADTPDNFQSRRPNTSFCFLDIRSPGLGDTAMYLCATSRDGPGGMNEQFFGPGTRLTVL.

This clonotype occurred many times. J is TRBJ2-6 and V is TRBV11-2, with a weak D call TRBD1 (5 bases). Germline assignment: CDR1 SGHAT and CDR2 FQNNGV. CDR3 length: 14 residues. V lost 5 bases to trimming and J lost 2 bases, with 7 bases between them. The CDR3 DNA reads as TGTGCCAGCAGCCAGACAGCTGGGGCCAACGTCCTGACTTTC. Its translation: CASSQTAGANVLTF.

Concerning this clonotype itself: This may be a read error, as it is one base from a much larger clone. This chain links TRBV5-1 with TRBJ1-1; D not certain. Per the germline V gene, CDR1 is SGHRS and CDR2 is YFSETQ. The CDR3 loop spans 13 amino acids. In DNA, the CDR3 is TGCGCCGGCAGCTTGGATCAAGTATCCGTAGCTTTCTTT. Its protein is CAGSLDQVSVAFF.